Listed here are 19 T cell receptor beta chains from one sample, sequenced in a study of blood T cell repertoires in COVID-19. The method was immunoSEQ multiplex PCR; TCRdb's version includes in-frame clones alone and lacks a portion of them. The sample holds about 220,000 clones; 86% are singletons and the top ten take over 3%. The source material was PBMCs or T cells enriched from blood (not recorded which). These receptors were collected from a woman aged 40 to 50 with acute COVID-19.

V is TRBV6-5 and J is TRBJ1-1, with TRBD1 identical over 7 bases. This CDR3 is built from 16 residues. The germline CDR1 and CDR2 sequences are MNHEY and SVGAGI. J was trimmed by 0 bases and V by 0 bases; bases with no gene match: 4. The DNA for the CDR3 is TGTGCCAGCAGTTACTCGGGACAGACCATGAACACTGAAGCTTTCTTT. Translating it yields CASSYSGQTMNTEAFF.

V gene TRBV7-2 combines with J gene TRBJ1-1; 9 bases agree with TRBD1. The CDR3 sequence is 14 residues long. The junction had 3 bases not matched to a gene; V was cut back by 5 bases and J by 2 bases. Looked up from germline, CDR1 is SGHTA and CDR2 is FQGNSA. CDR3 coding DNA: TGTGCCAGCAGCCACAGGGGGCGCAACACTGAAGCTTTCTTT. Protein product: CASSHRGRNTEAFF. The complete variable domain, with remaining parts taken from reference TRBV7-2 and TRBJ1-1, reads GAGVSQSPSNKVTEKGKDVELRCDPISGHTALYWYRQSLGQGLEFLIYFQGNSAPDKSGLPSDRFSAERTGGSVSTLTIQRTQQEDSAVYLCASSHRGRNTEAFFGQGTRLTVV.

The chain is built from TRBV6-1 and TRBJ2-3, with TRBD1 as a possible D gene (6 bases). This CDR3 has 15 amino acids. Trimming removed 0 bases from V and 2 bases from J, with 9 bases in between. Germline assignment: CDR1 MNHNS and CDR2 SASEGT. In nucleotides, the CDR3 is TGTGCCAGCAGTGAAGCCCAGGGACACACAGATACGCAGTATTTT. As protein: CASSEAQGHTDTQYF.

This chain connects TRBV19 to TRBJ2-2, with TRBD1 matching 9 bases. The CDR3 runs to 18 residues. With V trimmed by 6 bases and J by 1 base, 12 bases remained unmatched. Germline CDR1 is LNHDA and CDR2 is SQIVND (reference sequence). CDR3 sequence: CASSTGTGIALNTGELFF. As DNA, the CDR3 is TGTGCCAGTAGCACCGGGACAGGGATTGCCCTGAACACCGGGGAGCTGTTTTTT.

The chain couples TRBV13 to TRBJ1-4, with D unresolved. The V and J ends lost 1 base and 4 bases respectively, with 7 bases between them. Germline V gene data show CDR1 as PRHDT and CDR2 as FYEKMQ (reference sequence). The CDR3 runs to 14 residues. The CDR3 sequence is CASSLAGNNEKLFF. CDR3 coding DNA: TGTGCCAGCAGCTTAGCAGGCAATAATGAAAAACTGTTTTTT. Combining the CDR3 with reference TRBV13 and TRBJ1-4 gives the whole variable domain AAGVIQSPRHLIKEKRETATLKCYPIPRHDTVYWYQQGPGQDPQFLISFYEKMQSDKGSIPDRFSAQQFSDYHSELNMSSLELGDSALYFCASSLAGNNEKLFFGSGTQLSVL.

This clone was observed a handful of times. The V call is TRBV10-3, the J call TRBJ1-2; 10 nucleotides agree with TRBD1. Looked up from germline, CDR1 is ENHRY and CDR2 is SYGVKD. CDR3 length equals 12 residues. V trimming: 6 bases; J trimming: 8 bases; junction bases outside the gene matches: 3. The CDR3 sequence is CAIRGTGEGYTF. The CDR3 DNA reads TGTGCCATCAGGGGGACAGGGGAAGGCTACACCTTC.

The CDR3 DNA sequence: TGTGCCAGCAGTCTCTCGACGGCGGAGGGCACTGAAGCTTTCTTT. Its protein product is CASSLSTAEGTEAFF. The V call is TRBV7-2, the J call TRBJ1-1, with no clear D. V lost 6 bases and J 4 bases, leaving 18 bases between the germline ends. CDR1 is SGHTA and CDR2 is FQGNSA in the germline V gene. This CDR3 comprises 15 residues.

Here the CDR3 DNA reads TGTGCCACTCTACCGACAGGTACCTATGGCTACACCTTC. Protein: CATLPTGTYGYTF. V usage is TRBV19 and J usage is TRBJ1-2, with D maybe TRBD1 (6 bases). Germline-derived CDR1 and CDR2 are LNHDA and SQIVND (reference sequence). Trimming took 10 bases from V and 4 from J, leaving 16 bases between them. The CDR3 runs to 13 residues.

The chain joins TRBV2 to TRBJ1-1, with unresolved D. This CDR3 has 13 amino acids. Germline loops: CDR1 SNHLY, CDR2 FYNNEI. Trimming removed 11 bases at V and 0 bases at J, with 13 bases between. The chain's CDR3 is CALSANLNTEAFF. CDR3 coding DNA: TGTGCCCTAAGTGCCAACTTGAACACTGAAGCTTTCTTT.

This clone came up once. This chain links TRBV29-1 with TRBJ2-5; 8 bases are a match to TRBD1. This CDR3 is 13 amino acids long. In germline, CDR1 is SQVTM, CDR2 ANQGSEA. With V trimmed by 7 bases and J by 2 bases, 6 bases remained unmatched. The CDR3 sequence: CSAHTGGQETQYF. The DNA of the CDR3 is TGCAGCGCACACACAGGGGGTCAAGAGACCCAGTACTTC.

The rearrangement links TRBV18 to TRBJ2-7; 7 bases map to TRBD1. Germline values: CDR1 KGHSH, CDR2 LQKENI. Trimming cost V 1 base and J 1 base; bases outside gene matches: 4. The CDR3 has 15 amino acids. The CDR3 sequence is CASSPRQGESYEQYV. Here the CDR3 DNA reads TGTGCCAGCTCACCACGGCAGGGGGAGTCCTACGAGCAGTACGTC.

The rearrangement links TRBV2 to TRBJ1-1, with D hard to call. Germline V CDR1 and CDR2: SNHLY, FYNNEI. V was trimmed by 3 bases and J by 0 bases, leaving 8 bases between them. The CDR3 is 14 residues long. CDR3 residues: CASSDYTMNTEAFF. CDR3 sequence (DNA): TGTGCCAGCAGTGATTACACCATGAACACTGAAGCTTTCTTT.

This clone was found a few times. The CDR3 sequence is CASSETGSPNGYTF. The CDR3 DNA reads TGTGCCAGCAGCGAGACGGGTAGCCCGAATGGCTACACCTTC. This chain joins TRBV7-2 and TRBJ1-2, with D unresolved. V gave up 5 bases and J gave up 6 bases, with 16 bases separating them. CDR1 and CDR2 from the germline V gene are SGHTA and FQGNSA. CDR3 length equals 14 residues.

The gene calls are TRBV2 and TRBJ2-3; 7 bases are shared with TRBD2. V lost 3 bases to trimming and J lost 0 bases; unmatched junction nucleotides: 3. The CDR3 runs 15 residues. CDR1 is SNHLY and CDR2 is FYNNEI in the germline V gene. For the CDR3, the DNA is TGTGCCAGCAGTGAGGGGACTATAAGCACAGATACGCAGTATTTT. It encodes CASSEGTISTDTQYF.

The V and J genes are TRBV14 and TRBJ2-7; the D is unclear. The germline V gene has CDR1 SGHDN and CDR2 FVKESK. CDR3 length equals 13 residues. Trimming pared 4 bases from V and 4 bases from J, leaving 11 bases between. CDR3 DNA sequence: TGTGCCAGCAGCCCCAAGTCGGGTTACGAGCAGTACTTC. Translation gives CASSPKSGYEQYF.

The gene calls are TRBV2 and TRBJ2-2; D might be TRBD1 (5 bases). Germline V gene sequence: CDR1 SNHLY, CDR2 FYNNEI. This CDR3 is built from 17 residues. The V end was cut by 4 bases, the J end by 4 bases, with 19 bases between. The CDR3 nucleotides are TGTGCCAGCAGTGTAGACCCGACAGAGGTCGGCACCGGGGAGCTGTTTTTT. Its translation is CASSVDPTEVGTGELFF.

The CDR3 spells CASSFSSSSYNEQFF. The CDR3 bases are TGTGCCAGCAGCTTTAGTTCGAGCTCCTACAATGAGCAGTTCTTC. The V call is TRBV11-1, the J call TRBJ2-1, with D hard to call. Deletions cut 3 bases from V and 0 bases from J, with 9 bases between. This CDR3 is built from 15 residues. Germline V gives CDR1 SGHAT, CDR2 FQDESV (reference sequence).

This chain links TRBV9 with TRBJ1-2; D may be TRBD1 (5 bases). The CDR3 is 16 residues long. V lost 3 bases and J lost 4, with 19 bases in between. CDR1 is SGDLS, CDR2 YYNGEE, per germline. DNA for the CDR3: TGTGCCAGCAGCGCCCCTGTCGGGGGGGATCGCTATGGCTACACCTTC. Amino acids: CASSAPVGGDRYGYTF.

The CDR3 reads CASSPVGGTGNTIYF. The CDR3 DNA follows: TGCGCCAGCAGCCCGGTGGGGGGGACTGGAAACACCATATATTTT. The chain joins TRBV5-1 to TRBJ1-3, with D possibly being TRBD1 (5 bases). CDR1 and CDR2 from the germline V gene are SGHRS and YFSETQ. There are 15 residues in the CDR3. V dropped 4 bases and J dropped 2 bases, with 13 bases sitting between them.